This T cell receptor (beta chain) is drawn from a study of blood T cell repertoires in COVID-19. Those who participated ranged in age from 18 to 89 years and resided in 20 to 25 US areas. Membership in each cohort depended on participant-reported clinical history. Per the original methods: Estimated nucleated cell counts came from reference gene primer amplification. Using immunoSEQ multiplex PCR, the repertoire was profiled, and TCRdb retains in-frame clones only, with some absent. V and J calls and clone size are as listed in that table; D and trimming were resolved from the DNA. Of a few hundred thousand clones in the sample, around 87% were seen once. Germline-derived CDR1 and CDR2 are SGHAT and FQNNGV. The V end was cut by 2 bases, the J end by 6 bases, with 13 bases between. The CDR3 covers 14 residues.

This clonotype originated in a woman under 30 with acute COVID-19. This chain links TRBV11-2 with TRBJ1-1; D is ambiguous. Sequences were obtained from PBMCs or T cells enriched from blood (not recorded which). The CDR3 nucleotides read TGTGCCAGCAGCTTAACGAAGGGCGGGCCTGAAGCTTTCTTT. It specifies CASSLTKGGPEAFF.